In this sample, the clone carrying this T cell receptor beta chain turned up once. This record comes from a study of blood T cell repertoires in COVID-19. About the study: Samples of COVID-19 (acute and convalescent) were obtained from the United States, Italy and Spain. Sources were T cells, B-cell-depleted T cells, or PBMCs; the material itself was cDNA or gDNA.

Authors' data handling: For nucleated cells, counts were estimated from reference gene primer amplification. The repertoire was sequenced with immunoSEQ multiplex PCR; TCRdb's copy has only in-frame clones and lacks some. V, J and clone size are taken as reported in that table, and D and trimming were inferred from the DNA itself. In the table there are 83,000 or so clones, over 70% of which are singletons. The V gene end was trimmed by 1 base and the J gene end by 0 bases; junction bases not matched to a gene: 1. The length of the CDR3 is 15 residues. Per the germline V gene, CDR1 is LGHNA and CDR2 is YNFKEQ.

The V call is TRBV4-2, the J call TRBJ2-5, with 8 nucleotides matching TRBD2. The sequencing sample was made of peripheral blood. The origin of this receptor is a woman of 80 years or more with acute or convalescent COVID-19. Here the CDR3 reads CASSQAGGNQETQYF. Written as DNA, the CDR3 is TGTGCCAGCAGCCAAGCGGGAGGGAACCAAGAGACCCAGTACTTC.